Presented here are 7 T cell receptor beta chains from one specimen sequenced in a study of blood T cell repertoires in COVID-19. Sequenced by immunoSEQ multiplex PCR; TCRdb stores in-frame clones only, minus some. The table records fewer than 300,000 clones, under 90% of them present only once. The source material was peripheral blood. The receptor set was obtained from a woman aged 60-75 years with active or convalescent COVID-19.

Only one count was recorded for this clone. The CDR3 DNA is TGTGCCAGCAGCTTAGTCGGGTCACACACTGAAGCTTTCTTT. It translates to CASSLVGSHTEAFF. J is TRBJ1-1 and V is TRBV11-3; the D is unclear. V lost 1 base and J lost 3, with 9 bases in between. This CDR3 has 14 residues. From germline, CDR1 is SGHNT and CDR2 YENEEA.

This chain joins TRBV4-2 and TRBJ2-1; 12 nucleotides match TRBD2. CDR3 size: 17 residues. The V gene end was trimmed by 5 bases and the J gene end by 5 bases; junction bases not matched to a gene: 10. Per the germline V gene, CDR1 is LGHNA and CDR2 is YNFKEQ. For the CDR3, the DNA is TGTGCCAGCAGCAAGCTAGCGGGGGGGGTCCCTAACAATGAGCAGTTCTTC. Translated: CASSKLAGGVPNNEQFF.

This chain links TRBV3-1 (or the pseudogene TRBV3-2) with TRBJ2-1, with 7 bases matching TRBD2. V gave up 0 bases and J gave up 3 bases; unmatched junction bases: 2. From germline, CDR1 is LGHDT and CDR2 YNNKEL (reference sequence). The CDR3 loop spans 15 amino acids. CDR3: CASSQDGGFYNEQFF. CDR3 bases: TGTGCCAGCAGCCAAGACGGGGGGTTCTACAATGAGCAGTTCTTC.

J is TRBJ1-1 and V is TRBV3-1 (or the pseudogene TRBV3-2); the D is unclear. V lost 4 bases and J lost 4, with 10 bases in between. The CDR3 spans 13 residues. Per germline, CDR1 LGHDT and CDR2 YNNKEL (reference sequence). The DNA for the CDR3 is TGTGCCAGCAGCCCTTCCGGGGTCACTGAAGCTTTCTTT. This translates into CASSPSGVTEAFF.

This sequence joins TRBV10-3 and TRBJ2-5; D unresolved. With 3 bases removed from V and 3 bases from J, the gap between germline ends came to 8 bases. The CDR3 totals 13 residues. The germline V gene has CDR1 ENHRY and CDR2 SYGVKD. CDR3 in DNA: TGTGCCATCAGTGATGGCCGGGAAGAGACCCAGTACTTC. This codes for CAISDGREETQYF.

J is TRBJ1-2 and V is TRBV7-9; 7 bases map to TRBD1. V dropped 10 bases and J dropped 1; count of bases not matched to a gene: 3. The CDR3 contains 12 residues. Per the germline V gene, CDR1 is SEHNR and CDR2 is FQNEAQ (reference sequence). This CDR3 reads CATGDSNYGYTF. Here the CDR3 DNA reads TGTGCCACCGGGGACAGTAACTATGGCTACACCTTC.

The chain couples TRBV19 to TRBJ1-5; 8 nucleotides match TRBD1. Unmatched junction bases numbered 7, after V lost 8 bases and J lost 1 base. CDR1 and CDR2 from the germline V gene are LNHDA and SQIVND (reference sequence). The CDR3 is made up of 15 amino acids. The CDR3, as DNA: TGTGCCAGTGACAGGGGTGGTGGAAGCAATCAGCCCCAGCATTTT. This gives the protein CASDRGGGSNQPQHF.